This T cell receptor (beta chain) appears in the sequencing data of a study of human T cells and chemical hapten exposure. For the study at large: Each week of the roughly 25-week study, patients had diphenylcyclopropenone applied to the scalp. Study outcomes and limitations: While controls formed fewer of them, expanded TCRs formed significantly more large CDR3 similarity clusters.

This CDR3 contains 14 residues. J lost 6 bases, V lost 2 bases, and 4 bases had no gene match. From germline, CDR1 is KGHSH and CDR2 LQKENI. This clonotype was seen many times. Its cognate antigen is unknown. The library attached unique molecular identifiers to individual cDNA molecules. TCRdb re-derived calls from the RACE reads in MiXCR, one entry per CDR3 protein. The repertoire holds just under 65,000 distinct CDR3 sequences, more than 9.5% seen once, with about 2% in the top ten. Noted time point: patch test 3, about 24 weeks after DPC sensitization. Treatment described: therapeutic diphenylcyclopropenone sensitization with weekly scalp DPC. Blood collection happened ahead of applying each patch test.

The chain uses TRBV18 and TRBJ1-1; TRBD1 agrees at 9 bases. This clonotype originated in a woman in her 30s with alopecia areata. Some clones in this sample may be carry-over from other donors' samples. Specimen: whole blood, collected in connection with sensitization to the hapten diphenylcyclopropenone (DPC). The CDR3 loop reads CASSPKTGGPEAFF. The CDR3, as DNA: TGTGCCAGCTCACCAAAGACAGGGGGACCTGAAGCTTTCTTT.